This record concerns one TCR beta chain sequence. The antigen is unknown. MiXCR, applied by TCRdb to the RT-PCR reads, yields one record per CDR3 protein. In the table there are about 520,000 distinct CDR3 sequences, 10% to 11% of which are singletons. The sample belongs to a study of response to subunit inactivated influenza vaccine. CDR1 is MGHDK, CDR2 SYGVNS, per germline. This CDR3 has 15 amino acids. The ends were cut back, 6 bases at V and 11 bases at J, with 23 bases in the middle. Study results and caveats: Few new T cells, the authors suggested, are recruited by each seasonal influenza vaccination.

This TCR came from a man aged 45-65 years who received an inactivated influenza vaccine. The sample in question was PBMCs from blood, obtained 40 to 50 days after vaccination. V is TRBV25-1 and J is TRBJ1-5; the D gene is possibly TRBD1 (6 bases). In nucleotides, the CDR3 is TGTGCCAGCAGCGAAGGGGGAGACCCATGGGCGGCCCAGCATTTT. It specifies CASSEGGDPWAAQHF.